The text below deals with one T cell receptor (beta chain). There are 12 residues in the CDR3. Germline V gene lookup returns CDR1 SGHRS and CDR2 YFSETQ. V lost 4 bases to trimming and J lost 2 bases, with 7 bases between them. This record belongs to a study of blood T cell repertoires in COVID-19. Measured with immunoSEQ multiplex PCR; TCRdb has only the in-frame clones, and not every one. The table records around 140,000 clones, about 90% of them present only once. Individuals aged about 18 to 90 years were recruited from approximately 24 US areas. Clinical histories supplied by participants themselves formed the basis of cohort assignment. It was within 2 weeks before study entry that exposed participants met a COVID-19 case.

The sample taken for sequencing was PBMCs or T cells enriched from blood (not recorded which). V is TRBV5-1 and J is TRBJ2-7, with no clear D. The TCR comes from a woman in her 40s who had been exposed to COVID-19. CDR3 sequence (DNA): TGCGCCAGCAGCGGCGGCGCCTACGAGCAGTACTTC. Translating gives CASSGGAYEQYF.